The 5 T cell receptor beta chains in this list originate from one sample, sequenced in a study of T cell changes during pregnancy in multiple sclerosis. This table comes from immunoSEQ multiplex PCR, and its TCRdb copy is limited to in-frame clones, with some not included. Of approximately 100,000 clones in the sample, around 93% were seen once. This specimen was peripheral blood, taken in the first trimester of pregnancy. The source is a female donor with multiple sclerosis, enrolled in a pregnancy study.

The chain's CDR3 is CASSSSTGQYYGYTF. The CDR3 DNA is TGTGCCAGCAGTTCTTCCACGGGACAGTACTATGGCTACACCTTC. The V and J genes are TRBV7-9 and TRBJ1-2; 7 positions match TRBD1. J gave up 3 bases and V 6 bases, and 10 bases lay outside the gene matches. This CDR3 has 15 residues. Germline V gene sequence: CDR1 SEHNR, CDR2 FQNEAQ (reference sequence).

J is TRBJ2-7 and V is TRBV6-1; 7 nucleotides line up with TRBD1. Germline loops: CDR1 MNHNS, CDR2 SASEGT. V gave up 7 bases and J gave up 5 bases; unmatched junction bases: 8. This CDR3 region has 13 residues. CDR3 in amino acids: CASKVQGLDEQYF. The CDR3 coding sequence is TGTGCCAGCAAGGTACAGGGGCTAGACGAGCAGTACTTC.

DNA for the CDR3: TGTGCCAGCAGCCCGGACATTTTTCAAATCTCATATACGCAGTATTTT. Translation: CASSPDIFQISYTQYF. The chain couples TRBV5-4 to TRBJ2-3; perhaps TRBD1 as D (5 bases). Germline V gene lookup returns CDR1 SGHNT and CDR2 YYREEE (reference sequence). The CDR3 length is 16 residues. V was clipped by 4 bases and J by 7 bases, with 22 bases between them.

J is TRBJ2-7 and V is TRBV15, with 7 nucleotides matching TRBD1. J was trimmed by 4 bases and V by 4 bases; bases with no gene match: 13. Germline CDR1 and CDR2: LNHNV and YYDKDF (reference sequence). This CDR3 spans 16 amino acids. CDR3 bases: TGTGCCACCAGCAATCAGGGACAGCGAAACTCTTACGAGCAGTACTTC. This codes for CATSNQGQRNSYEQYF.

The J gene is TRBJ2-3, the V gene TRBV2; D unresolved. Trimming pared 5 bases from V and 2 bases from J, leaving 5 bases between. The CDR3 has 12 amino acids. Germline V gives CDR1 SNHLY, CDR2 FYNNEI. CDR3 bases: TGTGCCAGCAGTCCGGTCACAGATACGCAGTATTTT. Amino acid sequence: CASSPVTDTQYF.